These 9 T cell receptor beta chains were all obtained from the same sample, sequenced in a study of blood T cell repertoires in COVID-19. Produced via immunoSEQ multiplex PCR; TCRdb's table is partial and in-frame only. The table lists some 52,000 clones, roughly nine tenths of them singletons, with 15% to 20% in the top ten. Material: peripheral blood. The receptors stem from a human donor with active COVID-19. The donor label of this sample is uncertain.

This chain connects TRBV5-1 to TRBJ2-2; D perhaps matches TRBD1 (6 bases). Germline V gene data show CDR1 as SGHRS and CDR2 as YFSETQ. V shed 4 bases and J shed 6 bases, with 22 bases lying between them. CDR3 length equals 17 residues. CDR3 sequence reads: CASSIAGVTVLPGELFF. In nucleotides, the CDR3 is TGCGCCAGCAGCATCGCAGGGGTCACAGTACTTCCCGGGGAGCTGTTTTTT.

The chain uses TRBV2 and TRBJ1-2; no clear D. V gave up 3 bases and J gave up 8 bases, with 13 bases separating them. The CDR3 has 13 residues. Per the germline V gene, CDR1 is SNHLY and CDR2 is FYNNEI. As DNA, the CDR3 is TGTGCCAGCAGTGAGACACTCAGCCGGGGCTACACCTTC. This codes for CASSETLSRGYTF.

The rearrangement joins TRBV10-3 to TRBJ1-1; 7 nucleotides align to TRBD1. The CDR3 consists of 15 residues. The J segment lost 1 base and the V segment lost 3 bases, leaving 5 bases of the junction unmatched. Looked up from germline, CDR1 is ENHRY and CDR2 is SYGVKD. CDR3 sequence (DNA): TGTGCCATCAGTGACCCCGGGACAGCGAACACTGAAGCTTTCTTT. The encoded protein is CAISDPGTANTEAFF.

About this clone itself: The junction does not match germline at one end; this may be a read error. J is TRBJ1-5 and V is TRBV6-2 or TRBV6-3, with no clear D. The CDR3 is made up of 13 amino acids. CDR1 MNHEY and CDR2 SVGEGT come from the germline V gene. The CDR3 region is CASRYLGNQPQHF. CDR3 coding DNA: TGTGCCAGCCGTTACCTTGGCAATCAGCCCCAGCATTTT.

The chain is built from TRBV4-3 and TRBJ1-4, with 8 bases lining up with TRBD1. Germline loops: CDR1 LGHNA, CDR2 YSLEER. With V trimmed by 5 bases and J by 0 bases, 5 bases remained unmatched. The CDR3 has 16 amino acids. CDR3 in amino acids: CASSGGRGPTNEKLFF. The CDR3 bases are TGCGCCAGCAGCGGCGGCAGGGGGCCAACTAATGAAAAACTGTTTTTT.

The J gene is TRBJ2-2, the V gene TRBV7-3; 10 nucleotides match TRBD1. CDR1 and CDR2 (germline): SGHTA, FQGTGA. The CDR3 has 15 amino acids. V gave up 5 bases and J gave up 3 bases; unmatched junction bases: 3. CDR3 region: CASSRDRGDTGELFF. CDR3 bases: TGTGCCAGCAGCCGGGACAGGGGTGACACCGGGGAGCTGTTTTTT.

J is TRBJ2-1 and V is TRBV7-9; D call uncertain. CDR1 and CDR2 from the germline V gene are SEHNR and FQNEAQ (reference sequence). Trimming took off 6 bases at V and 0 bases at J, with 18 bases between the two ends. There are 17 residues in the CDR3. The CDR3 nucleotides read TGTGCCAGCAGTTTTCTACTTCGTTCCGGCTCCTACAATGAGCAGTTCTTC. Residues: CASSFLLRSGSYNEQFF.

The chain has TRBV10-3 and TRBJ1-1; 7 bases agree with TRBD1. The junction had 5 bases not matched to a gene; V was cut back by 3 bases and J by 1 base. The CDR3 has 15 amino acids. Germline V gene data show CDR1 as ENHRY and CDR2 as SYGVKD. DNA for the CDR3: TGTGCCATCAGTGACCGAGGACAGGCGAACACTGAAGCTTTCTTT. Protein product: CAISDRGQANTEAFF.

This chain connects TRBV27 to TRBJ2-3; 7 nucleotides align to TRBD1. Looked up from germline, CDR1 is MNHEY and CDR2 is SMNVEV (reference sequence). The CDR3 totals 15 residues. V was pared by 1 base and J by 5 bases, with 6 bases of the junction left unmatched. CDR3 residues: CASSLYRGMQDTQYF. The CDR3 DNA reads TGTGCCAGCAGTTTATACAGGGGTATGCAAGATACGCAGTATTTT.